The T cell receptor (beta chain) under discussion was sequenced for a study of blood T cell repertoires in COVID-19 (dated by TCRdb to 2020 to 2021). Looking at the study overall: Collaborator samples came from the United States, Italy and Spain and covered acute and convalescent phases of COVID-19. The prospective study material was composed of cDNA or gDNA derived from T cells, B-cell-depleted T cells, or PBMCs. Deeply sampled blood TCRbeta repertoires from subjects exposed to, actively infected with, or recovered from COVID-19 were included in the dataset. The repertoires were made available in a free public database intended to serve as a resource for research on the immune response to SARS-CoV-2. The samples were drawn from two sources: the first 160 participants of the ongoing ImmuneRACE study, and 1,200 or so subjects contributed by 6 global collaborators. The sample metadata nearly always contained a de-identified subject ID, COVID-19 status, age in years and sex. Where HLA class I and class II types were available, the types were taken from metadata supplied by the sample provider, not from assay-based typing. Study-wide findings and limitations: The amount of clinical and demographic metadata varied by source and participant and was provided uncurated.

In the prospective study, participants were about 18 to 100 years old, resided in approximately 22 geographic areas of the United States, and were enrolled through a virtual design. In the prospective study, cohorts were assigned on the basis of participant-reported clinical history obtained from a screening survey and a study questionnaire. A participant counted as exposed if, within 2 weeks of entering the study, that participant had been in contact with someone who had a PCR-confirmed or clinician-diagnosed COVID-19 case. In the prospective study, mobile phlebotomists collected whole blood, serum and a nasopharyngeal or oropharyngeal swab from each participant. Additional blood draws and questionnaires over an approximately 2-month period could optionally be provided by prospective study participants. Blood samples from the prospective study were shipped frozen or at room temperature prior to DNA extraction.

The immunoSEQ Assay, a bias-controlled multiplex PCR, was used to amplify TCRbeta CDR3 regions from genomic DNA. As for the original processing: The number of nucleated cells in each sample was estimated by amplification of reference gene primers within the assay. Sequence reads were collapsed and filtered to measure the absolute abundance of every unique TCRbeta CDR3 rearrangement. Productive Simpson clonality was computed per sample as the square root of Simpson's diversity index over productive rearrangements. TCRdb provides this immuneACCESS table in a form limited to in-frame rearrangements. Some clones are lacking; in checked studies, under half of them reflect an unresolved V gene, and why the rest are absent is not known. V and J calls plus clone size are reproduced from that table; the DNA served to infer D and trimming. The sample table records about 300,000 clones; 89% of these occur just once. Roughly 2.9% of the sample goes to the ten largest clones.

From the cysteine up to the phenylalanine, the CDR3 has a length of 14 residues. The read is trimmed to its CDR3 DNA, 42 bases read in frame from base 1. V is shortened by 4 bases, J by 9 bases, and the region joining them spans 14 bases. The germline V gene encodes CDR1 SGHRS and CDR2 YFSETQ. As concerns this clone: Its antigen remains undetermined. No quality values exist for individual bases; no much larger clone is one base distant.

The chain is encoded by TRBV5-1 joined to TRBJ1-6, with the identity of the D gene unclear. This sequence originates from a woman aged 45 to 65 who had been exposed to COVID-19. The sequenced material came from PBMCs or T cells enriched from blood (not recorded which). The sequenced DNA is TGCGCCAGCAGCAGAGGTGTCCAGCCTTCACCCCTCCACTTT. It codes for CASSRGVQPSPLHF.